This TCR beta chain came from a study of blood T cell repertoires in COVID-19. Across the whole study: The cDNA or gDNA used as material had been derived from T cells, B-cell-depleted T cells, or PBMCs.

The ends lost 0 bases at V and 5 bases at J; junction bases unmatched: 6. This CDR3 region has 14 residues. CDR1 and CDR2 (germline): SQVTM, ANQGSEA. Assay: immunoSEQ multiplex PCR; the TCRdb copy retains only in-frame clones and omits some. Of approximately 210,000 clones in the sample, 82% were seen once. The source material was peripheral blood. The origin of this receptor is a woman aged 40 to 50 with acute or convalescent COVID-19. The rearrangement links TRBV29-1 to TRBJ2-5; 7 nucleotides line up with TRBD2. CDR3 in amino acids: CSVEEAGIGETQYF. In DNA form, the CDR3 reads TGCAGCGTTGAAGAAGCGGGGATAGGGGAGACCCAGTACTTC.